This section outlines one T cell receptor (beta chain) sequence together with its context. The antigen remains undetermined. The CDR3 runs 14 residues. V was pared by 6 bases and J by 0 bases, with 10 bases between. CDR1 is MNHEY and CDR2 is SMNVEV in the germline V gene (reference sequence). Deep was the level at which the assay was run. Only in-frame clones appear in the TCRdb table, and some are missing; sequencing was by immunoSEQ multiplex PCR. The table has some 2 million clones, over 85% seen once. The data belong to a study of shared clonotypes between healthy human individuals. Notes on the study in general: Sharing across a few donors was seen in 4% to 5.5% of naive CD4 clonotypes. Unshared clonotypes carried lower generation probabilities than those common to all four donors.

Terminally differentiated effector memory CD45RA+ cells were excluded from the naive CD8 cells, which were CD45RO-negative and positively selected for CCR7. Among the donors, all were Caucasian adults who lived in Nashville, Tennessee. The TCR was taken from a man aged 18 to 30 in good health. The rearrangement uses TRBV27 and TRBJ2-3; possible D gene TRBD2, 6 bases. Source material: naive CD8+ T cells sorted from blood. DNA for the CDR3: TGTGCCAGCAGCGGAGGGGACAGCACAGATACGCAGTATTTT. It is translated as CASSGGDSTDTQYF.